This paragraph covers one T cell receptor beta chain sequence. Its cognate antigen is unknown. These data belong to a study of T-cell memory formation after mild COVID-19. Regarding the study as a whole: Memory sampled before infection contained some responding clones, suggesting cross-reactive memory joined. For contracting clones, CD4+ ones sat mainly in CM and EM, CD8+ in EMRA.

Unmatched junction bases numbered 13, after V lost 5 bases and J lost 11 bases. The CDR3 is 14 amino acids. Germline CDR1 is PRHDT and CDR2 is FYEKMQ (reference sequence). Using constant-segment primers, 5'RACE produced TCR alpha and TCR beta cDNA libraries carrying sample barcodes and UMIs. MiXCR was run by TCRdb on the 5' RACE reads, yielding one entry per CDR3 protein. The data show 250,000 to 350,000 distinct CDR3 sequences, about 16% seen once. This chain connects TRBV13 to TRBJ2-3; 7 nucleotides align to TRBD1. The source material was PBMCs or a T cell subset sorted from them (not recorded which). The TCR sequence derives from a man between 18 and 29 years old who had mild COVID-19 (a few samples of this study predate the infection). Cell type and time point are not known. The CDR3 spells CASSQGQEEWVQYF. The CDR3 nucleotides read TGTGCCAGCAGCCAAGGACAGGAGGAGTGGGTGCAGTATTTT.